A selection of T cell receptor beta chains follows, all from one sample in a study of shared clonotypes between healthy human individuals. TCRdb's copy holds only in-frame clones and misses some; the assay was immunoSEQ multiplex PCR. The sample yields under 600,000 clones, 95% to 98% seen once. Sequencing input: naive CD8+ T cells sorted from blood. The source is a man in his thirties or forties in good health. The CDR3 runs from the conserved cysteine through the conserved F or W. The D gene is left open where the match is weak.

v_gene: TRBV4-1
d_gene: TRBD2
j_gene: TRBJ2-1
CDR3nt: TGCGCCAGCAGCCCCCGAGGACTAGCGGGAGCTGGTGAGCAGTTCTTC
CDR3aa: CASSPRGLAGAGEQFF

v_gene: TRBV6-1
d_gene: .
j_gene: TRBJ2-7
CDR3nt: TGTGCCAGCAGTGCAGGGATGGTGTACGAGCAGTACTTC
CDR3aa: CASSAGMVYEQYF

v_gene: TRBV15
d_gene: .
j_gene: TRBJ2-2
CDR3nt: TGTGCCACCAGCCCGCTCCGTTGGGGGAGAAGGAACACCGGGGAGCTGTTTTTT
CDR3aa: CATSPLRWGRRNTGELFF

v_gene: TRBV6-1
d_gene: TRBD1
j_gene: TRBJ1-5
CDR3nt: TGTGCCAGCAGTGACGGACAGGGGACAAATCAGCCCCAGCATTTT
CDR3aa: CASSDGQGTNQPQHF

v_gene: TRBV30
d_gene: .
j_gene: TRBJ2-7
CDR3nt: TGTGCCTGGGGGGTCTACGAGCAGTACTTC
CDR3aa: CAWGVYEQYF

v_gene: TRBV7-2
d_gene: .
j_gene: TRBJ2-7
CDR3nt: TGTGCCAGCAGCTTAGTTTCCTACGAGCAGTACTTC
CDR3aa: CASSLVSYEQYF

v_gene: TRBV9
d_gene: .
j_gene: TRBJ2-1
CDR3nt: TGTGCCAGCACCTCCGACGGCAATGAGCAGTTCTTC
CDR3aa: CASTSDGNEQFF

v_gene: TRBV27
d_gene: .
j_gene: TRBJ2-7
CDR3nt: TGTGCCAGCAGTTTAGGGAGCGGTCGCTACGAGCAGTACTTC
CDR3aa: CASSLGSGRYEQYF

v_gene: TRBV9
d_gene: TRBD2
j_gene: TRBJ2-1
CDR3nt: TGTGCCAGCAGCGTAGAAGGGATAGCGGGATTAAGCTCCTACAATGAGCAGTTCTTC
CDR3aa: CASSVEGIAGLSSYNEQFF

v_gene: TRBV4-3
d_gene: .
j_gene: TRBJ2-5
CDR3nt: TGCGCCAGCAGCCAAGGTGTTGGGGGCGCAGAGACCCAGTACTTC
CDR3aa: CASSQGVGGAETQYF

v_gene: TRBV28
d_gene: .
j_gene: TRBJ1-2
CDR3nt: TGTGCCAGTACGGGGGGTAACTATGGCTACACCTTC
CDR3aa: CASTGGNYGYTF

v_gene: TRBV7-9
d_gene: .
j_gene: TRBJ1-1
CDR3nt: TGTGCCAGCAGCTTAGAGGGGGACACTGAAGCTTTCTTT
CDR3aa: CASSLEGDTEAFF

v_gene: TRBV28
d_gene: .
j_gene: TRBJ1-1
CDR3nt: TGTGCCAGCAGTTCCAGGGGTTTGAACACTGAAGCTTTCTTT
CDR3aa: CASSSRGLNTEAFF

v_gene: TRBV7-8
d_gene: TRBD1
j_gene: TRBJ2-5
CDR3nt: TGTGCCAGCAGTCTAATACAGGGGGTGCAAGAGACCCAGTACTTC
CDR3aa: CASSLIQGVQETQYF